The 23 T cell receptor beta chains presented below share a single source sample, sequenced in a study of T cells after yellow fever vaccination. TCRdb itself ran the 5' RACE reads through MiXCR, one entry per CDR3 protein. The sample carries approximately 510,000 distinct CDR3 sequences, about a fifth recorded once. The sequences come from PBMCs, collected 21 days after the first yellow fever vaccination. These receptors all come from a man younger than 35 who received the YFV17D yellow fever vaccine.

The CDR3 reads CASSLNGGNEKLFF. The CDR3 DNA is TGTGCCAGCAGCTTAAATGGGGGCAATGAAAAACTGTTTTTT. The chain recombines TRBV7-2 with TRBJ1-4; D possibly corresponds to TRBD1 (6 bases). Germline CDR1 SGHTA, CDR2 FQGNSA. V gave up 2 bases and J gave up 5 bases, with 9 bases separating them. This CDR3 contains 14 residues.

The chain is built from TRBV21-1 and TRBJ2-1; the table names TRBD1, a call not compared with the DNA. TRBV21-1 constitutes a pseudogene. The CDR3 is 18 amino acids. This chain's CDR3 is CASSKEYQDSRTYNEQFF. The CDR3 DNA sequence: TGTGCCAGCAGCAAAGAGTATCAGGACAGCCGCACCTACAATGAGCAGTTCTTC.

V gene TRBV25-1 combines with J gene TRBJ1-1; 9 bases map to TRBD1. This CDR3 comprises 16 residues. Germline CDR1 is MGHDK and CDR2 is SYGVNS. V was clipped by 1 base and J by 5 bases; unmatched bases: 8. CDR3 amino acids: CASSELGTGRGTEAFF. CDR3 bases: TGTGCCAGCAGTGAATTAGGGACAGGGCGGGGGACTGAAGCTTTCTTT.

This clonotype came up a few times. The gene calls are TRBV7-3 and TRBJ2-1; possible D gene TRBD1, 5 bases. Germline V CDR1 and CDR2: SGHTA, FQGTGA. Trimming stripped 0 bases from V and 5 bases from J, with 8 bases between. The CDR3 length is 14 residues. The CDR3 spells CASSLTGQHNEQFF. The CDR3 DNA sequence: TGTGCCAGCAGCTTAACGGGGCAGCACAATGAGCAGTTCTTC. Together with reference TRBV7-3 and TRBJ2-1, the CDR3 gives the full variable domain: GAGVSQTPSNKVTEKGKYVELRCDPISGHTALYWYRQSLGQGPEFLIYFQGTGAADDSGLPNDRFFAVRPEGSVSTLKIQRTERGDSAVYLCASSLTGQHNEQFFGPGTRLTVL.

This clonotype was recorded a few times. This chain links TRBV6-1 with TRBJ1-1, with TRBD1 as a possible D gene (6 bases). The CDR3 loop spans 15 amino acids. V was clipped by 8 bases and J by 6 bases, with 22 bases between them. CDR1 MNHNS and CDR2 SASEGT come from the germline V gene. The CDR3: CASALGGPGRAEAFF. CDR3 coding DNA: TGTGCCAGCGCGCTCGGGGGGCCCGGGCGCGCTGAAGCTTTCTTT.

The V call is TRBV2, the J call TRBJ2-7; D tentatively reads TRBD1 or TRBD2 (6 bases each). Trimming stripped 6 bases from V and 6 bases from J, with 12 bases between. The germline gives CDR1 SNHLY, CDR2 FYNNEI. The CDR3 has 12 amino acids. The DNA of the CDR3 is TGTGCCAGCAGGGAGGGGGGCACCGAGCAGTACTTC. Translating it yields CASREGGTEQYF. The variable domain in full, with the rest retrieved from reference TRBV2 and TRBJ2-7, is EPEVTQTPSHQVTQMGQEVILRCVPISNHLYFYWYRQILGQKVEFLVSFYNNEISEKSEIFDDQFSVERPDGSNFTLKIRSTKLEDSAMYFCASREGGTEQYFGPGTRLTVT.

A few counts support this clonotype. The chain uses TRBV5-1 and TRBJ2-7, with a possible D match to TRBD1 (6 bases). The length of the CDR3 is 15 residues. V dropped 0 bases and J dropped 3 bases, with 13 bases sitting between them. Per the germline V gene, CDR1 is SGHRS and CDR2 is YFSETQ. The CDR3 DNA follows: TGCGCCAGCAGCTTGGGGGCAGGGGTTAACTACGAGCAGTACTTC. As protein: CASSLGAGVNYEQYF.

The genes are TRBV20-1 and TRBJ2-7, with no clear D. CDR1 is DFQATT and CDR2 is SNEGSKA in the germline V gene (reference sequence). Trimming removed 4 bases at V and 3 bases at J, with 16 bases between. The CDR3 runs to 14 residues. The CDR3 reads CSAILPGRDYEQYV. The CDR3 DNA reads TGCAGTGCTATTCTCCCGGGTAGGGACTACGAGCAGTACGTC.

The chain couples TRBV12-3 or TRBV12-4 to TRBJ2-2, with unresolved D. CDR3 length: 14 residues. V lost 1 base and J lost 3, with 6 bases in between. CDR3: CASSLVVDTGELFF. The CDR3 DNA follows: TGTGCCAGCAGTTTAGTTGTCGACACCGGGGAGCTGTTTTTT.

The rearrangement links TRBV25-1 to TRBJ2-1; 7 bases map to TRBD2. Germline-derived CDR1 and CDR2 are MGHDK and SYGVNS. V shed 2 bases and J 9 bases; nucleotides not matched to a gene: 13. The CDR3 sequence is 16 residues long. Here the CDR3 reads CASSEKAGVGSSEQFF. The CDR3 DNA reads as TGTGCCAGCAGTGAAAAGGCGGGGGTGGGGAGTAGTGAGCAGTTCTTC.

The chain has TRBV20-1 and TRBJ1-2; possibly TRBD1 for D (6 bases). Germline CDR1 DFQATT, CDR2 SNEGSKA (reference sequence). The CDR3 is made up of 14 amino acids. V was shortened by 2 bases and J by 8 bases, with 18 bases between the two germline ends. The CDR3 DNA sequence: TGCAGTGCTAGACCACGGGGGGGGCTGGAAGGCTACACCTTC. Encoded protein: CSARPRGGLEGYTF.

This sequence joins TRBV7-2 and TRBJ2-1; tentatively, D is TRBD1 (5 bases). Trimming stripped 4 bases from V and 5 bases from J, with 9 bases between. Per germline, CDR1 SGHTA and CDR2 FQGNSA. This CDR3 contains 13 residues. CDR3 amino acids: CASSSGHNNEQFF. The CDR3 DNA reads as TGTGCCAGCAGCTCAGGACACAACAATGAGCAGTTCTTC.

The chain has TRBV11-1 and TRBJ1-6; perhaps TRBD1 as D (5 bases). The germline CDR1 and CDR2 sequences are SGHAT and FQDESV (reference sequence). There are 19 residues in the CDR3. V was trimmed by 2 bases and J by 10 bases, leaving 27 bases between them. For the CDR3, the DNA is TGTGCCAGCAGCTTAATTCTGGGGCCTTCAAGACAAGTTCGATCACCCCTCCACTTT. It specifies CASSLILGPSRQVRSPLHF. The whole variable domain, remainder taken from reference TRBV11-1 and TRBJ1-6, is EAEVAQSPRYKITEKSQAVAFWCDPISGHATLYWYRQILGQGPELLVQFQDESVVDDSQLPKDRFSAERLKGVDSTLKIQPAELGDSAMYLCASSLILGPSRQVRSPLHFGNGTRLTVT.

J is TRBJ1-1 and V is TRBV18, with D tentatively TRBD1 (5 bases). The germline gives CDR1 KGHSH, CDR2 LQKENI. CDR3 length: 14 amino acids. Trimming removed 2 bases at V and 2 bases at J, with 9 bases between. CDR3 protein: CASSPTQGNTEAFF. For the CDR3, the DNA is TGTGCCAGCTCACCAACGCAGGGTAACACTGAAGCTTTCTTT.

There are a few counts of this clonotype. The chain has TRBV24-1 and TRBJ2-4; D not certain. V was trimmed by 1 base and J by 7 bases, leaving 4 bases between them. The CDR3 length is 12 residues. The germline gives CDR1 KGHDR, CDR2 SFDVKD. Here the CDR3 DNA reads TGTGCCACCAGTGATTTTTGGAACATTCAGTACTTC. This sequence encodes CATSDFWNIQYF.

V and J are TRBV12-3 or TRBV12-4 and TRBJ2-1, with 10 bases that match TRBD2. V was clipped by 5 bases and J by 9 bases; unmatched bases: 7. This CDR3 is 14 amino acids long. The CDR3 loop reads CASSPRTSGGEQFF. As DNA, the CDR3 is TGTGCCAGCAGTCCTAGGACTAGCGGAGGTGAGCAGTTCTTC.

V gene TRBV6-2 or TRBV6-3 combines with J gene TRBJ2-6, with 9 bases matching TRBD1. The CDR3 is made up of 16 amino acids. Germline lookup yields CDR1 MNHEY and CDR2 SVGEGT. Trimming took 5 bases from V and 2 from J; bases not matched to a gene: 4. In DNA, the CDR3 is TGTGCCAGCAGTCCCGACAGGGGGGCTGGGGCCAACGTCCTGACTTTC. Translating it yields CASSPDRGAGANVLTF.

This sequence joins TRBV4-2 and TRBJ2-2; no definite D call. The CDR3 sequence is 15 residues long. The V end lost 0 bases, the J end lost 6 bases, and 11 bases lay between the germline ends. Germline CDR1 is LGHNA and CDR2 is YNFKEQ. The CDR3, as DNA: TGTGCCAGCAGCCAAGATCCCGGGCTCGCCGGGGAGCTGTTTTTT. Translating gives CASSQDPGLAGELFF.

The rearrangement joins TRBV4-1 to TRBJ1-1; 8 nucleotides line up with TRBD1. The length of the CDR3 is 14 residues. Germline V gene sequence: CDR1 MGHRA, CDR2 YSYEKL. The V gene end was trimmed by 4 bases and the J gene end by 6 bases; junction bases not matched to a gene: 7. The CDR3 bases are TGCGCCAGCAGCCCCGGACAGGGAGGGCCTGAAGCTTTCTTT. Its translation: CASSPGQGGPEAFF.

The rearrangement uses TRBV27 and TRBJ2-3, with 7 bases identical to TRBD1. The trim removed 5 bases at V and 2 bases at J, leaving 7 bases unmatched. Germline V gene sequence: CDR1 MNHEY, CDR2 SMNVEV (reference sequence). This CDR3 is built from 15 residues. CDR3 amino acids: CASSALRGSTDTQYF. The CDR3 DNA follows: TGTGCCAGCAGTGCTCTCAGGGGGTCCACAGATACGCAGTATTTT.

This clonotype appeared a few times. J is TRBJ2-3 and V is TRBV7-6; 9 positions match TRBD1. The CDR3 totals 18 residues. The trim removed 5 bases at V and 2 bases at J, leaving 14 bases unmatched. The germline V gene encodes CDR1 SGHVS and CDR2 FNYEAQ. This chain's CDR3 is CASSPKTPGQGATDTQYF. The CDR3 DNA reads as TGTGCCAGCAGCCCTAAAACTCCGGGACAGGGCGCCACAGATACGCAGTATTTT.

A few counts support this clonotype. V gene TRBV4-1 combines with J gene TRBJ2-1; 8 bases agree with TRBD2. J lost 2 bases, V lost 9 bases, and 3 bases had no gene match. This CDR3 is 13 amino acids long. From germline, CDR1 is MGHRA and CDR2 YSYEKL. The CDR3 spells CASRGGTYNEQFF. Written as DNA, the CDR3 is TGCGCCAGTCGGGGGGGGACCTACAATGAGCAGTTCTTC.

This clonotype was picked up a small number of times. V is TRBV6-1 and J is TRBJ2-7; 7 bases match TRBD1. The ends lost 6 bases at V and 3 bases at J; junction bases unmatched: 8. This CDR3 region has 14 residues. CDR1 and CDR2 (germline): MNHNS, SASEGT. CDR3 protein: CASRDDRENYEQYF. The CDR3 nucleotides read TGTGCCAGCAGAGACGACAGGGAGAACTACGAGCAGTACTTC.